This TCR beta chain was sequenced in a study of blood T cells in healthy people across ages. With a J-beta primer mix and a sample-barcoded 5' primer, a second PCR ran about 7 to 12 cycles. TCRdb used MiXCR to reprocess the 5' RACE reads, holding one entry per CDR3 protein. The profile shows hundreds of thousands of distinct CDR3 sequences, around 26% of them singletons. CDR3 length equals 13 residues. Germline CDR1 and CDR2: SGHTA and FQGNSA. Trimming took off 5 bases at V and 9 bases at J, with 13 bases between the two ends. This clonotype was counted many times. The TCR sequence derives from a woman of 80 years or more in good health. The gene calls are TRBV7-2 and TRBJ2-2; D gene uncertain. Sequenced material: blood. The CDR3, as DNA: TGTGCCAGCAGCACGGAACCGTCCCGGGAGCTGTTTTTT. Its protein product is CASSTEPSRELFF. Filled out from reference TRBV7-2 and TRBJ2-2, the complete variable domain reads GAGVSQSPSNKVTEKGKDVELRCDPISGHTALYWYRQSLGQGLEFLIYFQGNSAPDKSGLPSDRFSAERTGGSVSTLTIQRTQQEDSAVYLCASSTEPSRELFFGEGSRLTVL.